These T cell receptor beta chains were read from a single sample in a study of blood T cell repertoires in COVID-19. The table came from immunoSEQ multiplex PCR; TCRdb's copy has only in-frame clones and leaves some out. The sample carries about 150,000 clones, around 80% recorded once. Sequencing was carried out using peripheral blood. Source of these receptors: a human donor with acute or convalescent COVID-19. The donor label of this sample is uncertain. Each CDR3 is given without its conserved first and last residue.

V,J,CDR3
TRBV27,TRBJ1-3,ASQGYGDTIY
TRBV5-1,TRBJ2-1,ASSPSGTNYNEQF
TRBV3-1/TRBV3-2,TRBJ2-1,ASSPGGGTGLSDEQF
TRBV7-9,TRBJ1-1,ASSLAATGGHAEAF
TRBV7-2,TRBJ2-3,ASSLSLYTDTQY
TRBV12-3/TRBV12-4,TRBJ1-2,ASSNRGSGGYT
TRBV2,TRBJ1-1,ASSERQGAVAF
TRBV19,TRBJ1-2,ASSIVTVYGYT
TRBV12-5,TRBJ1-5,ASGLAPGARADQPQH
TRBV19,TRBJ2-7,ASSITGSSSYEQY
TRBV6-2/TRBV6-3,TRBJ1-2,ASTPGHLSGYT
TRBV5-4,TRBJ2-1,ASSLGGLATYNEQF
TRBV6-2/TRBV6-3,TRBJ1-5,ASSWVTGGSNQPQH
TRBV23-1,TRBJ1-1,ASSPPQGSNTEAF
TRBV12-3/TRBV12-4,TRBJ1-6,ASSFNEGSPLH
TRBV19,TRBJ1-2,AQRTSGGAGYGYT
TRBV6-6,TRBJ1-1,ASSSRATEAF
TRBV4-1,TRBJ2-6,ASSQVRQVSSGANVLT
TRBV6-2/TRBV6-3,TRBJ1-2,ASSFTDRLGYT
TRBV14,TRBJ2-1,ASSWTSVEQF
TRBV7-8,TRBJ2-7,ASSGTSGGYAYEQY
TRBV6-5,TRBJ1-1,ASRGTGGGGSAF
TRBV2,TRBJ1-2,ASSGGPNYGYT
TRBV7-3,TRBJ2-5,ASSLGTSVGETQY
TRBV9,TRBJ1-2,ASSVAFGGQGASHGYT
TRBV4-1,TRBJ2-1,ASSQERLAGGGNEQF
TRBV6-5,TRBJ1-1,ASTGQGALGTEAF
TRBV5-6,TRBJ2-5,ASSLGRAGGYETQY
TRBV19,TRBJ1-2,ASSIRETNYGYT
TRBV6-1,TRBJ1-5,ASSEGRGDFSNQPQH